These 13 T cell receptor beta chains share one sample of origin, sequenced in a study of control samples from healthy donors and cancer patients. Produced via immunoSEQ multiplex PCR; TCRdb's table is partial and in-frame only. The table shows fewer than 45,000 clones, with approximately 89% occurring only once. Sequencing used PBMCs. These receptors were taken from a woman aged 40 to 50 with head and neck cancer.

The gene calls are TRBV3-1 (or the pseudogene TRBV3-2) and TRBJ1-3, with 7 bases aligning to TRBD1. With V trimmed by 4 bases and J by 3 bases, 6 bases remained unmatched. Germline CDR1 is LGHDT and CDR2 is YNNKEL (reference sequence). CDR3 size: 15 residues. CDR3 region: CASSPLDRDGNTIYF. The DNA for the CDR3 is TGTGCCAGCAGCCCCCTTGACAGGGATGGAAACACCATATATTTT.

The J gene is TRBJ2-7, the V gene TRBV5-4; TRBD2 matches at 12 bases. The CDR3 covers 15 residues. CDR1 and CDR2 from the germline V gene are SGHNT and YYREEE (reference sequence). V trimming: 5 bases; J trimming: 5 bases; junction bases outside the gene matches: 8. The CDR3 here is CASSPRTSGANEQYF. CDR3 coding DNA: TGTGCCAGCAGTCCCCGGACTAGCGGGGCCAACGAGCAGTACTTC.

The chain uses TRBV6-5 and TRBJ1-3; no clear D. The CDR3 has 16 residues. V lost 0 bases to trimming and J lost 2 bases, with 11 bases between them. Germline V gene sequence: CDR1 MNHEY, CDR2 SVGAGI. The CDR3 DNA reads as TGTGCCAGCAGTTACTCTGGGTTTGGGACTGGAAACACCATATATTTT. This sequence encodes CASSYSGFGTGNTIYF.

This chain joins TRBV5-1 and TRBJ1-5; D not certain. V lost 2 bases to trimming and J lost 6 bases, with 6 bases between them. The CDR3 covers 12 residues. Germline V gene lookup returns CDR1 SGHRS and CDR2 YFSETQ. CDR3 in DNA: TGCGCCAGCAGCTTTTCGGGTCAGCCCCAGCATTTT. It is translated as CASSFSGQPQHF.

The CDR3: CGGKLANYGYTF. DNA of the CDR3: TGTGGAGGGAAACTAGCTAACTATGGCTACACCTTC. The J gene is TRBJ1-2, the V gene TRBV7-9; D ambiguous. The CDR3 has 12 amino acids. CDR1 SEHNR and CDR2 FQNEAQ come from the germline V gene (reference sequence).

In this sample, this clone turned up a few times. The J gene is TRBJ1-6, the V gene TRBV19; no reliable D call. Trimming took 7 bases from V and 0 from J, leaving 7 bases between them. Germline CDR1 LNHDA, CDR2 SQIVND (reference sequence). The CDR3 totals 14 residues. The CDR3 nucleotides read TGTGCCAGTACCCAGAGCTCCTATAATTCACCCCTCCACTTT. Residues: CASTQSSYNSPLHF.

J is TRBJ2-7 and V is TRBV2; tentative D call: TRBD1 (5 bases). Trimming removed 2 bases at V and 3 bases at J, with 5 bases between. Germline lookup yields CDR1 SNHLY and CDR2 FYNNEI. CDR3 length equals 12 residues. CDR3 protein: CASSEQGYEQYF. The CDR3 DNA reads TGTGCCAGCAGTGAACAGGGCTACGAGCAGTACTTC.

The chain joins TRBV28 to TRBJ2-3, with 10 bases aligning to TRBD2. Germline V gene lookup returns CDR1 MDHEN and CDR2 SYDVKM. This CDR3 contains 16 residues. The V segment lost 7 bases and the J segment 5 bases; nucleotides outside the gene matches: 12. CDR3 nucleotides: TGTGCCAGCACCCCGATCGATCCTAGCGGGAGAGATACGCAGTATTTT. The encoded protein is CASTPIDPSGRDTQYF.

The rearrangement joins TRBV4-1 to TRBJ2-1; 8 bases are a match to TRBD2. The junction had 10 bases not matched to a gene; V was cut back by 3 bases and J by 3 bases. Germline loops: CDR1 MGHRA, CDR2 YSYEKL. CDR3 length: 17 residues. Written as DNA, the CDR3 is TGCGCCAGCAGCCAGGGTCGAGCGGGAGTAGTCTACAATGAGCAGTTCTTC. This translates into CASSQGRAGVVYNEQFF.

The CDR3 DNA reads TGTGCCAGTAAGGAGGGAAGCGGCACAGATACGCAGTATTTT. Protein sequence: CASKEGSGTDTQYF. The chain is built from TRBV19 and TRBJ2-3; TRBD2 is a possible D gene (6 bases). CDR1 LNHDA and CDR2 SQIVND come from the germline V gene (reference sequence). V was trimmed by 7 bases and J by 1 base, leaving 12 bases between them. CDR3 length equals 14 residues.

This clone was seen a single time. The chain combines TRBV3-1 (or the pseudogene TRBV3-2) with TRBJ1-4, with D hard to call. This CDR3 contains 14 residues. Trimming took off 3 bases at V and 8 bases at J, with 13 bases between the two ends. The germline CDR1 and CDR2 sequences are LGHDT and YNNKEL (reference sequence). The CDR3 coding sequence is TGTGCCAGCAGCCAGGGAGGGTCCGGGGAAAAACTGTTTTTT. Protein: CASSQGGSGEKLFF.

The chain links TRBV6-1 to TRBJ2-7, with a tentative D call TRBD1 (5 bases). V gave up 0 bases and J gave up 2 bases, with 14 bases separating them. The CDR3 has 16 amino acids. CDR1 MNHNS and CDR2 SASEGT come from the germline V gene. CDR3 sequence reads: CASSEARRVFAYEQYF. CDR3 DNA: TGTGCCAGCAGTGAAGCTCGCAGGGTCTTCGCCTACGAGCAGTACTTC.

This chain links TRBV7-8 with TRBJ2-2, with 7 positions matching TRBD2. Trimming removed 4 bases from V and 7 bases from J; junction bases left unmatched: 18. The length of the CDR3 is 18 residues. Per germline, CDR1 SGHVS and CDR2 FQNEAQ. As DNA, the CDR3 is TGTGCCAGCAGCTCCTACGCGTTAACTAGCGCCCGAGGCGGGGAGCTGTTTTTT. Its translation is CASSSYALTSARGGELFF. Based on the CDR3 plus reference TRBV7-8 and TRBJ2-2, the full variable domain is GAGVSQSPRYKVAKRGQDVALRCDPISGHVSLFWYQQALGQGPEFLTYFQNEAQLDKSGLPSDRFFAERPEGSVSTLKIQRTQQEDSAVYLCASSSYALTSARGGELFFGEGSRLTVL.